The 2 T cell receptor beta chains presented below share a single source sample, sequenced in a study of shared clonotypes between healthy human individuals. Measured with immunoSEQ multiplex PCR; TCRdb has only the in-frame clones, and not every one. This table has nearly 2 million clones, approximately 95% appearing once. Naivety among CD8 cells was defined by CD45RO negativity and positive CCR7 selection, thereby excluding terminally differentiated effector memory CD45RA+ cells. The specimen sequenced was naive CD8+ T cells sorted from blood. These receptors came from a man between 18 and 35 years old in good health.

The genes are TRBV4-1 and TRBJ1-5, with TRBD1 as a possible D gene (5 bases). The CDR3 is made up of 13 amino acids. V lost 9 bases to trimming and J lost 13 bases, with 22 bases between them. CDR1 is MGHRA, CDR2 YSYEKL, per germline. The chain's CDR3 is CASGGTLNGGQHF. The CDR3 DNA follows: TGCGCCAGTGGGGGGACCCTTAACGGAGGGCAGCATTTT.

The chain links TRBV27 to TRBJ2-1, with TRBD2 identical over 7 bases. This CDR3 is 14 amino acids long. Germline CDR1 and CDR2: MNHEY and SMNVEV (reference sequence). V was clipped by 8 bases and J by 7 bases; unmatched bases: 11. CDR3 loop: CASSPVGGGNEQFF. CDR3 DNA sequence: TGTGCCAGCTCGCCAGTGGGGGGGGGAAATGAGCAGTTCTTC.